One and the same sample provided the 13 T cell receptor beta chains below, sequenced in a study of cytomegalovirus exposure and HLA in healthy donors. Measured with immunoSEQ multiplex PCR; TCRdb has only the in-frame clones, and not every one. This sample has some 140,000 clones; around 85% occur once, and the top ten carry approximately 3%. Sequenced material: PBMCs. The receptor set was obtained from a young man in good health and CMV-seronegative.

This clone was counted once. The CDR3 spells CASSAVAQGATTNTEAFF. The CDR3 DNA follows: TGTGCCAGCAGTGCCGTGGCCCAGGGGGCAACCACGAACACTGAAGCTTTCTTT. The rearrangement joins TRBV6-1 to TRBJ1-1, with TRBD1 matching over 8 bases. CDR1 MNHNS and CDR2 SASEGT come from the germline V gene. The J segment lost 1 base and the V segment lost 4 bases, leaving 14 bases of the junction unmatched. This CDR3 spans 18 amino acids.

The CDR3 protein is CASSYKDSSGANVLTF. The CDR3 DNA follows: TGTGCCAGCAGCTACAAGGACAGCTCTGGGGCCAACGTCCTGACTTTC. The chain links TRBV6-5 to TRBJ2-6; tentatively, D is TRBD1 (6 bases). This CDR3 region has 16 residues. V was clipped by 6 bases and J by 0 bases, with 12 bases between them. Germline CDR1 reads MNHEY; CDR2 reads SVGAGI.

This sequence joins TRBV13 and TRBJ1-2; the match to TRBD1 covers 9 bases. This CDR3 is built from 16 residues. CDR1 and CDR2 from the germline V gene are PRHDT and FYEKMQ (reference sequence). V lost 3 bases, J lost 5 bases, and 10 bases stayed unmatched. The CDR3 loop reads CASSLGQGGIRYGYTF. The CDR3 DNA reads as TGTGCCAGCAGCTTGGGACAGGGTGGAATACGGTATGGCTACACCTTC.

The chain combines TRBV9 with TRBJ2-2; perhaps TRBD1 as D (8 bases). Germline V lookup: CDR1 SGDLS, CDR2 YYNGEE. This CDR3 spans 14 amino acids. Trimming took 9 bases from V and 3 from J, leaving 15 bases between them. The CDR3 DNA follows: TGTGCCACCACAGGGGGGGAGGACACCGGGGAGCTGTTTTTT. This sequence encodes CATTGGEDTGELFF.

The chain uses TRBV19 and TRBJ1-3, with D possibly TRBD1 on 5 matching bases. V was clipped by 5 bases and J by 0 bases, with 17 bases between them. The CDR3 is made up of 17 amino acids. CDR1 is LNHDA and CDR2 is SQIVND in the germline V gene (reference sequence). The CDR3 DNA reads TGTGCCAGTAGTCCCGGACACCTAGGGCACTCTGGAAACACCATATATTTT. Translating gives CASSPGHLGHSGNTIYF.

This clone was observed a single time. This chain uses TRBV19 with TRBJ1-5; 9 bases map to TRBD1. The CDR3 is made up of 16 amino acids. CDR1 is LNHDA and CDR2 is SQIVND in the germline V gene (reference sequence). Losses at the gene ends were 7 bases for V and 7 bases for J; bases not matched to a gene: 14. The CDR3: CASNYGQGRTGQPQHF. In DNA, the CDR3 is TGTGCCAGTAACTATGGACAGGGGCGGACTGGACAGCCCCAGCATTTT.

The chain carries TRBV12-5 and TRBJ2-7; D is perhaps TRBD2 (6 bases). Looked up from germline, CDR1 is LGHNT and CDR2 is FRNRAP. V was pared by 6 bases and J by 5 bases, with 14 bases between. This CDR3 is built from 13 residues. CDR3 bases: TGTGCTAGTGGGGGAGGAGTGGGCAACGAGCAGTACTTC. Encoded protein: CASGGGVGNEQYF.

This chain uses TRBV18 with TRBJ1-1; D remains unclear. The V end lost 3 bases, the J end lost 0 bases, and 5 bases lay between the germline ends. Per the germline V gene, CDR1 is KGHSH and CDR2 is LQKENI. The CDR3 has 13 amino acids. This CDR3 is CASSPTVNTEAFF. For the CDR3, the DNA is TGTGCCAGCTCACCCACAGTGAACACTGAAGCTTTCTTT.

This chain joins TRBV5-1 and TRBJ2-1; 10 bases fit TRBD1. From germline, CDR1 is SGHRS and CDR2 YFSETQ. This CDR3 comprises 16 residues. Trimming took 1 base from V and 6 from J; bases not matched to a gene: 7. This CDR3 reads CASSLFGQGDINEQFF. CDR3 in DNA: TGCGCCAGCAGCTTGTTCGGACAGGGGGATATCAATGAGCAGTTCTTC.

V and J are TRBV28 and TRBJ2-7; D call uncertain. V was pared by 3 bases and J by 5 bases, with 8 bases between. This CDR3 is built from 12 residues. Germline V CDR1 and CDR2: MDHEN, SYDVKM. This chain's CDR3 is CASSLSLNEQYF. The CDR3 DNA reads TGTGCCAGCAGTTTGAGCCTTAACGAGCAGTACTTC.

The genes are TRBV5-6 and TRBJ2-5, with 7 bases that match TRBD1. Germline V gene data show CDR1 as SGHDT and CDR2 as YYEEEE. CDR3 size: 14 residues. The junction had 8 bases not matched to a gene; V was cut back by 4 bases and J by 5 bases. The CDR3 coding sequence is TGTGCCAGCAGCCCAACAGGGGATAGTGAGACCCAGTACTTC. Its protein is CASSPTGDSETQYF. Variable domain in full (rest from reference TRBV5-6 and TRBJ2-5): DAGVTQSPTHLIKTRGQQVTLRCSPKSGHDTVSWYQQALGQGPQFIFQYYEEEERQRGNFPDRFSGHQFPNYSSELNVNALLLGDSALYLCASSPTGDSETQYFGPGTRLLVL.

V usage is TRBV5-1 and J usage is TRBJ2-7, with 15 bases that match TRBD2. Trimming cost V 3 bases and J 4 bases; bases outside gene matches: 8. CDR1 is SGHRS, CDR2 YFSETQ, per germline. CDR3 length: 17 amino acids. The CDR3 loop reads CASSSGLGTSGGYEQYF. The CDR3 DNA follows: TGCGCCAGCAGCTCGGGACTCGGGACTAGCGGGGGGTACGAGCAGTACTTC.

This chain connects TRBV5-1 to TRBJ2-2, with unresolved D. The length of the CDR3 is 12 residues. The V end lost 7 bases, the J end lost 3 bases, and 7 bases lay between the germline ends. The germline gives CDR1 SGHRS, CDR2 YFSETQ. CDR3 DNA: TGCGCCAGCTTAGCCGACACCGGGGAGCTGTTTTTT. As protein: CASLADTGELFF.